This is a list of T cell receptor beta chains from one sample in a study of circulating tumor DNA in untreated peripheral T-cell lymphoma. The method was immunoSEQ multiplex PCR; TCRdb's version includes in-frame clones alone and lacks a portion of them. Of about 8,900 clones in the sample, roughly 82% were seen once. Sequencing was carried out using tumor tissue. These receptors were obtained from a human donor with peripheral T-cell lymphoma. Both conserved end residues are part of each CDR3. The order of the fields is CDR3 protein, CDR3 DNA, J gene, D gene, clone size, V gene. D genes are given only for firm matches. The size of a clone is reported for some rows only, either as once, few or many, or as a class for expanded clones.

cdr3_aa: CSVLAGPTEQYF
cdr3_nt: TGCAGCGTGCTTGCCGGACCTACCGAGCAGTACTTC
j_call: TRBJ2-7
d_call: -
clone_size: once
v_call: TRBV29-1

cdr3_aa: CASSQAGGQWAQYGSPLHF
cdr3_nt: TGCGCCAGCAGCCAAGCGGGGGGACAGTGGGCTCAATATGGATCACCCCTCCACTTT
j_call: TRBJ1-6
d_call: -
clone_size: once
v_call: TRBV1

cdr3_aa: CASSSDRPGTEAFF
cdr3_nt: TGTGCCAGCAGCTCGGACAGGCCAGGCACTGAAGCTTTCTTT
j_call: TRBJ1-1
d_call: TRBD1
clone_size: -
v_call: TRBV11-3

cdr3_aa: CASSSLRGNEQFF
cdr3_nt: TGTGCCAGCAGTTCCCTTAGAGGGAATGAGCAGTTCTTC
j_call: TRBJ2-1
d_call: -
clone_size: -
v_call: TRBV6-8

cdr3_aa: CASSYGDSRGNTGELFF
cdr3_nt: TGTGCCAGCAGTTATGGAGACAGTCGGGGAAACACCGGGGAGCTGTTTTTT
j_call: TRBJ2-2
d_call: -
clone_size: -
v_call: TRBV6-4

cdr3_aa: CASSLVNNYGNTIYF
cdr3_nt: TGTGCCAGCAGCTTAGTCAACAACTATGGAAACACCATATATTTT
j_call: TRBJ1-3
d_call: -
clone_size: -
v_call: TRBV11-3

cdr3_aa: CASSYGAREKLFF
cdr3_nt: TGTGCCAGCAGTTACGGGGCCCGGGAAAAACTGTTTTTT
j_call: TRBJ1-4
d_call: -
clone_size: -
v_call: TRBV6-8

cdr3_aa: CASSQAPPRDRALWAEKLFF
cdr3_nt: TGCGCCAGCAGCCAAGCTCCCCCCCGGGACAGGGCGCTCTGGGCTGAAAAACTGTTTTTT
j_call: TRBJ1-4
d_call: -
clone_size: -
v_call: TRBV1

cdr3_aa: CASSLVEHEKLFF
cdr3_nt: TGTGCCAGCAGCTTAGTTGAACATGAAAAACTGTTTTTT
j_call: TRBJ1-4
d_call: -
clone_size: -
v_call: TRBV7-8

cdr3_aa: CASSLGLAGANEQFF
cdr3_nt: TGTGCCAGCAGCTTAGGACTAGCGGGGGCCAATGAGCAGTTCTTC
j_call: TRBJ2-1
d_call: TRBD2
clone_size: large
v_call: TRBV11-3

cdr3_aa: CASSTGLDNQPQHF
cdr3_nt: TGTGCCAGCAGTACGGGACTGGATAATCAGCCCCAGCATTTT
j_call: TRBJ1-5
d_call: -
clone_size: -
v_call: TRBV7-6

cdr3_aa: CASSQSIHGNSPLYF
cdr3_nt: TGCGCCAGCAGTCAATCGATCCACGGAAATTCACCCCTCTACTTT
j_call: TRBJ1-6
d_call: -
clone_size: once
v_call: TRBV23-1

cdr3_aa: CASSGSLNTEAFF
cdr3_nt: TGTGCCAGCTCGGGGAGCCTGAACACTGAAGCTTTCTTT
j_call: TRBJ1-1
d_call: -
clone_size: -
v_call: TRBV18

cdr3_aa: CATSRDPQGGGYTF
cdr3_nt: TGTGCCACCAGCAGAGACCCCCAGGGCGGTGGCTACACCTTC
j_call: TRBJ1-2
d_call: -
clone_size: -
v_call: TRBV15

cdr3_aa: CASSYSASGGTINEQFF
cdr3_nt: TGTGCCAGCAGTTACTCTGCTAGCGGGGGGACTATCAATGAGCAGTTCTTC
j_call: TRBJ2-1
d_call: TRBD2
clone_size: -
v_call: TRBV6-8

cdr3_aa: CASSPPWYNEQFF
cdr3_nt: TGTGCCAGCAGCCCCCCGTGGTACAATGAGCAGTTCTTC
j_call: TRBJ2-1
d_call: -
clone_size: -
v_call: TRBV6-8

cdr3_aa: CASSYPDRENTGELFF
cdr3_nt: TGTGCCAGCAGTTACCCGGACAGGGAAAACACCGGGGAGCTGTTTTTT
j_call: TRBJ2-2
d_call: TRBD1
clone_size: -
v_call: TRBV6-8

cdr3_aa: CAWSGWGLYTEAFF
cdr3_nt: TGTGCCTGGAGTGGATGGGGACTTTACACTGAAGCTTTCTTT
j_call: TRBJ1-1
d_call: -
clone_size: -
v_call: TRBV30

cdr3_aa: CASSHLEQGPAGYTF
cdr3_nt: TGTGCCAGCTCCCACCTTGAACAGGGTCCGGCTGGCTACACCTTC
j_call: TRBJ1-2
d_call: -
clone_size: -
v_call: TRBV18

cdr3_aa: CASGGGLPTDTQYF
cdr3_nt: TGCGCCAGCGGGGGGGGCTTACCCACAGATACGCAGTATTTT
j_call: TRBJ2-3
d_call: -
clone_size: once
v_call: TRBV10-2

cdr3_aa: CASGLGRERVYEQYF
cdr3_nt: TGTGCTAGTGGTTTGGGCAGGGAAAGGGTCTACGAGCAGTACTTC
j_call: TRBJ2-7
d_call: -
clone_size: few
v_call: TRBV12-5

cdr3_aa: CASSQPGVTNTGELFF
cdr3_nt: TGCGCCAGCAGCCAACCGGGGGTGACGAACACCGGGGAGCTGTTTTTT
j_call: TRBJ2-2
d_call: -
clone_size: -
v_call: TRBV4-1

cdr3_aa: CASSIGTEAFF
cdr3_nt: TGTGCCAGTAGTATTGGGACTGAAGCTTTCTTT
j_call: TRBJ1-1
d_call: -
clone_size: few
v_call: TRBV19

cdr3_aa: CASSYGGREQYF
cdr3_nt: TGTGCCAGCAGTTACGGGGGTAGGGAGCAGTACTTC
j_call: TRBJ2-7
d_call: -
clone_size: -
v_call: TRBV6-8

cdr3_aa: CASSPQGAYTEAFF
cdr3_nt: TGCGCCAGCAGCCCACAGGGGGCGTACACTGAAGCTTTCTTT
j_call: TRBJ1-1
d_call: TRBD1
clone_size: -
v_call: TRBV10-2

cdr3_aa: CAWSVYWGTPYF
cdr3_nt: TGTGCCTGGAGTGTATATTGGGGGACCCCGTACTTC
j_call: TRBJ2-7
d_call: -
clone_size: -
v_call: TRBV30

cdr3_aa: CASSSDSSLNEQYF
cdr3_nt: TGTGCCAGCAGCTCGGACTCCTCTCTAAACGAGCAGTACTTC
j_call: TRBJ2-7
d_call: -
clone_size: -
v_call: TRBV11-1

cdr3_aa: CAWGDSWYEQYF
cdr3_nt: TGTGCCTGGGGGGACAGTTGGTACGAGCAGTACTTC
j_call: TRBJ2-7
d_call: TRBD1
clone_size: -
v_call: TRBV30

cdr3_aa: CAWSVQTGNQPQHF
cdr3_nt: TGTGCCTGGAGTGTACAGACAGGGAATCAGCCCCAGCATTTT
j_call: TRBJ1-5
d_call: TRBD1
clone_size: -
v_call: TRBV30

cdr3_aa: CATSRDQGVRGHTEAFF
cdr3_nt: TGTGCCACCAGCAGAGATCAGGGGGTGAGAGGCCACACTGAAGCTTTCTTT
j_call: TRBJ1-1
d_call: TRBD1
clone_size: -
v_call: TRBV15

cdr3_aa: CAISRLAGAHEQYF
cdr3_nt: TGTGCCATCAGCCGACTAGCGGGGGCCCACGAGCAGTACTTC
j_call: TRBJ2-7
d_call: TRBD2
clone_size: -
v_call: TRBV6-8

cdr3_aa: CASSPAPGLNRDGYTF
cdr3_nt: TGTGCCAGCTCGCCAGCCCCGGGGCTTAATAGAGATGGCTACACCTTC
j_call: TRBJ1-2
d_call: -
clone_size: -
v_call: TRBV18

cdr3_aa: CASSARTSGVLNEQFF
cdr3_nt: TGTGCCAGCAGCGCAAGAACTAGCGGGGTTTTGAATGAGCAGTTCTTC
j_call: TRBJ2-1
d_call: TRBD2
clone_size: -
v_call: TRBV7-7